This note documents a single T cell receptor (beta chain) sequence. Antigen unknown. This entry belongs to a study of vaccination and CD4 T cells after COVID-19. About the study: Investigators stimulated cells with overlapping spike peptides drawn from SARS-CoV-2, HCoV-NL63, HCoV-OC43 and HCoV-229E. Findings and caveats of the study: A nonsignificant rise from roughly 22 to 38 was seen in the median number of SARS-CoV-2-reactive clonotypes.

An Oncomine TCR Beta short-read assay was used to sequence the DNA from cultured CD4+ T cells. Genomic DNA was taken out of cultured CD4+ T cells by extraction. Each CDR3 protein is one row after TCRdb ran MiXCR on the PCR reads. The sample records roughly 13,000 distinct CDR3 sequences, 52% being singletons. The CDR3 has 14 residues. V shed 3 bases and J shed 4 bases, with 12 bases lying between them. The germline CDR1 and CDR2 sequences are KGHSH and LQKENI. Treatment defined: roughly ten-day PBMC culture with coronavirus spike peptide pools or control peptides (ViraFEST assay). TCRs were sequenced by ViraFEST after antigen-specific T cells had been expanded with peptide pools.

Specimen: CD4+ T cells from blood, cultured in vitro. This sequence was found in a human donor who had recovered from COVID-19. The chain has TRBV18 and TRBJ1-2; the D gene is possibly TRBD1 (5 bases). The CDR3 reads CASSPSGTIYGYTF. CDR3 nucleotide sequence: TGTGCCAGCTCACCCTCGGGGACCATCTATGGCTACACCTTC. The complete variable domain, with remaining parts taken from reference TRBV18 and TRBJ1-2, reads NAGVMQNPRHLVRRRGQEARLRCSPMKGHSHVYWYRQLPEEGLKFMVYLQKENIIDESGMPKERFSAEFPKEGPSILRIQQVVRGDSAAYFCASSPSGTIYGYTFGSGTRLTVV.